Listed here is a single T cell receptor beta chain. Its antigen is undetermined. The data were produced by immunoSEQ multiplex PCR, yet TCRdb's version contains in-frame clones alone and is incomplete. The sample lists 80,000 to 100,000 clones, around nine tenths occurring once. The CDR3 consists of 14 residues. Trimming shortened V by 8 bases and J by 6 bases, and 17 bases separated the two germline ends. Germline V gives CDR1 MNHEY, CDR2 SMNVEV (reference sequence). This sample is drawn from a study of cytomegalovirus exposure and HLA in healthy donors. Study findings and constraints: According to a later analysis, TCR clusters from the first cohort tended to co-occur in the 120 or so validation repertoires. The study listed 150 to 200 cytomegalovirus-associated TCR beta chains.

This TCR derives from a woman in her twenties or thirties in good health and CMV-seronegative. Sequenced sample: PBMCs. The chain joins TRBV27 to TRBJ1-5, with D uncertain. The CDR3 is CASALGGSGQPQHF. For the CDR3, the DNA is TGTGCCAGCGCCTTAGGCGGAAGCGGTCAGCCCCAGCATTTT.